This T cell receptor (beta chain) was retrieved from a study of OX40 agonist ivuxolimab in advanced cancers. Study details: The drug used for patients, ivuxolimab, was an agonistic anti-OX40 (CD134) antibody. The patients received ivuxolimab by intravenous route every 2 weeks at 0.01 to 10 mg/kg. Study-level points and caveats: In CD8+ T cells, expanded clones were on average more numerous than in CD4+. Circulating CD4+ and CD8+ T cells showed clonal expansion by week 6 at 0.1 to 3.0 mg/kg.

Of note for this clone: Antigen specificity is unknown.

This CDR3 has 17 amino acids. J was trimmed by 1 base and V by 1 base; bases with no gene match: 1. Germline CDR1 SEHNR, CDR2 FQNEAQ (reference sequence). This table comes from immunoSEQ multiplex PCR, and its TCRdb copy is limited to in-frame clones, with some not included. The sample has approximately 54,000 clones, about 91% seen once. This rearrangement joins TRBV7-9 to TRBJ2-1; 13 positions agree with TRBD2. The input for sequencing was CD4+ or CD8+ T cells sorted from blood, taken in a trial of the OX40 agonist ivuxolimab. The clonotype originates from an adult with an advanced solid tumor such as melanoma, head and neck, liver or kidney cancer. CDR3 region: CASSLGLAGGSYNEQFF. The DNA for the CDR3 is TGTGCCAGCAGCTTAGGACTAGCGGGAGGATCCTACAATGAGCAGTTCTTC.